The present T cell receptor beta chain was sequenced within a study of response to subunit inactivated influenza vaccine. Germline assignment: CDR1 WSHSY and CDR2 SAAADI. Trimming shortened V by 3 bases and J by 4 bases, and 6 bases separated the two germline ends. The CDR3 is 12 amino acids. Via MiXCR, TCRdb re-called the RT-PCR reads, giving one row per CDR3 protein. The repertoire consists of hundreds of thousands of distinct CDR3 sequences, with 20% to 25% occurring once and the leading ten covering 10%. This clonotype was seen only a few times. Sequenced here: PBMCs from blood, sampled less than 22 months after vaccination. This TCR was sampled from a man between 45 and 75 years old who received an inactivated influenza vaccine. The chain recombines TRBV10-2 with TRBJ2-5; D not resolved. The CDR3 bases are TGCGCCAGCAGTGAACTTCCAGAGACCCAGTACTTC. It is translated as CASSELPETQYF.